This T cell receptor beta chain was identified during a study of cytomegalovirus exposure and HLA in healthy donors. Notes on the study in general: Highly shared variants forming one cluster were likely a sequencing artifact.

Amplification used 60 Vbeta primers and 13 Jbeta primers. Study processing details: An analysis performed later counted about 80 million unique TCR beta chains (approximately 10 million of them shared). Data came from immunoSEQ multiplex PCR; TCRdb stores just in-frame clones and leaves some out. That table is the source of V, J and clone size, and D and trimming were worked out from the DNA. The sample has about 81,000 clones, about 87% seen once. Turning to this clone: Its antigen is undetermined.

Sample: PBMCs. The clonotype was recovered from a man younger than 35 in good health and CMV-seronegative.

The CDR3 DNA reads as TGTGCCAGCAGCTTCATCGGTACCGGGGAGCTGTTTTTT. This gives the protein CASSFIGTGELFF. The rearrangement links TRBV7-3 to TRBJ2-2; D is ambiguous. Per germline, CDR1 SGHTA and CDR2 FQGTGA. CDR3 length: 13 residues. V was clipped by 3 bases and J by 5 bases, with 7 bases between them.